This T cell receptor beta chain was sequenced during a study of blood T cell repertoires in COVID-19. Generated by immunoSEQ multiplex PCR, the TCRdb table keeps only in-frame clones and is missing some. This table holds a few hundred thousand clones, 80% to 90% found once. After removal of 1 base from V and 3 bases from J, the junction contained 6 bases not matched to a gene. Germline lookup yields CDR1 MGHRA and CDR2 YSYEKL. CDR3 length: 16 residues. This clone appeared a few times. This sequence joins TRBV4-1 and TRBJ2-7; 10 nucleotides match TRBD1. The TCR was taken from a man aged 18 to 30 who had recovered from COVID-19. The material sequenced was PBMCs or T cells enriched from blood (not recorded which). The CDR3 DNA follows: TGCGCCAGCAGCCAAGTGTCTGGACAGGGGGTCTACGAGCAGTACTTC. It yields the protein CASSQVSGQGVYEQYF.